This T cell receptor (beta chain) is drawn from a study of T cell repertoires in cytomegalovirus infection. TCRdb used MiXCR to reprocess the reads, holding one entry per CDR3 protein. The data contain roughly 990,000 distinct CDR3 sequences, roughly 31% of them singletons. This clonotype appeared a few times. The antigen remains undetermined. The CDR3 loop spans 18 amino acids. J lost 4 bases, V lost 1 base, and 15 bases had no gene match. Germline V CDR1 and CDR2: MNHNS, SASEGT. Study-level findings and limits: The cumulative frequency of public TCR beta families identified carriers of CMV plus the relevant HLA.

The specimen comprised cultured CD8+ T cells from PBMCs, sampled from culture after CMV antigen stimulation. The chain has TRBV6-1 and TRBJ1-2, with TRBD1 identical over 7 bases. The TCR originated in a human donor in good health (CMV status not recorded). Some clones in this sample may be carry-over from other donors' samples. CDR3 coding DNA: TGTGCCAGCAGTGAAGGGGCATGGGGACAGAGTTACCTCTATGGCTACACCTTC. This codes for CASSEGAWGQSYLYGYTF.